This TCR beta chain is drawn from a study of blood T cell repertoires in COVID-19. Study details: Both acute and convalescent COVID-19 samples were obtained from the United States, Italy and Spain.

Enrollment of patients from Seattle took place during active infection, with longitudinal follow-up. Original analysis: Counts of nucleated cells, estimated from reference gene primer amplification, were obtained. TCRdb's copy holds only in-frame clones and misses some; the assay was immunoSEQ multiplex PCR. V and J calls and clone size are given by that table; D and trimming were obtained from the DNA. The profile shows some 270,000 clones, approximately 83% of them singletons. Germline assignment: CDR1 SGHTA and CDR2 FQGNSA. Trimming left V 1 base short and J 0 bases short, with 8 bases between. CDR3 size: 15 residues.

This chain joins TRBV7-2 and TRBJ2-3; D not certain. The receptor comes from a person aged 70 to 80 with COVID-19, enrolled during active disease. Sequencing was carried out using peripheral blood. In DNA form, the CDR3 reads TGTGCCAGCAGCTTAGTGGAGCCGAGCACAGATACGCAGTATTTT. Protein sequence: CASSLVEPSTDTQYF.